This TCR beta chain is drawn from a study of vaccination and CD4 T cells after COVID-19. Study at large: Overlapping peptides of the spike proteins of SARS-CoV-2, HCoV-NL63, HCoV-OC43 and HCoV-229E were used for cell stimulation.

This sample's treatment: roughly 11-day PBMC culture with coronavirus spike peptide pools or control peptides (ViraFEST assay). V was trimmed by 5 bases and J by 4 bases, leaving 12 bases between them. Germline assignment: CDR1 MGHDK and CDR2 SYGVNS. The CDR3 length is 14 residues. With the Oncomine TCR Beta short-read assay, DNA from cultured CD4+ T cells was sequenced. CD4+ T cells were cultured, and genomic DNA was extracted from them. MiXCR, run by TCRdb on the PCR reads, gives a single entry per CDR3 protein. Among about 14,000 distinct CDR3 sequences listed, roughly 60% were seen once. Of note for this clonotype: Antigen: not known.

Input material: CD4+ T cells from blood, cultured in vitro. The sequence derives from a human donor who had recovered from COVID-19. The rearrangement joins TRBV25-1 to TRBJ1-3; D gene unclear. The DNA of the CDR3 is TGTGCCAGCAGTCCGACGGGCGGCGGAAACACCATATATTTT. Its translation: CASSPTGGGNTIYF.